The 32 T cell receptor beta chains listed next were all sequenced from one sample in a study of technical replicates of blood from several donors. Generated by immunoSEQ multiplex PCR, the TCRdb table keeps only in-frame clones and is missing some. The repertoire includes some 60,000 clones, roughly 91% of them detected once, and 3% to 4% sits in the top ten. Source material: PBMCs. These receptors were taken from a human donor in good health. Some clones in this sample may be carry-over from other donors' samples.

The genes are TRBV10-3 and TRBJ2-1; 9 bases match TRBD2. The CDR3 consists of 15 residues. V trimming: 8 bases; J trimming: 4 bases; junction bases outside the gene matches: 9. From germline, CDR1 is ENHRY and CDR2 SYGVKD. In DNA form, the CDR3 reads TGTGCCATCGGGGCTAGCGGGGAACAATACAATGAGCAGTTCTTC. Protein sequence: CAIGASGEQYNEQFF.

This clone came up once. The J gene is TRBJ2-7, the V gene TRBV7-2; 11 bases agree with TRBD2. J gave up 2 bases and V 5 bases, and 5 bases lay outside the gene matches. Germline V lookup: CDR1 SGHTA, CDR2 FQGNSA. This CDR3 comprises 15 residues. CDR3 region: CASSPSGGNTYEQYF. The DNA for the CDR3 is TGTGCCAGCAGCCCTAGCGGGGGGAACACCTACGAGCAGTACTTC.

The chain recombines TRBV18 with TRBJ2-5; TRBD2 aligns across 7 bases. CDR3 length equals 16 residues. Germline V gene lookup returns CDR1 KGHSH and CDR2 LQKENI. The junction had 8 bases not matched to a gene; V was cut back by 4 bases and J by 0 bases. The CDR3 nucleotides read TGTGCCAGCTCACTCCAGCGGGGAGGGAACCAAGAGACCCAGTACTTC. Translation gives CASSLQRGGNQETQYF. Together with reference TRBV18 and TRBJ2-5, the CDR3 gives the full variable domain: NAGVMQNPRHLVRRRGQEARLRCSPMKGHSHVYWYRQLPEEGLKFMVYLQKENIIDESGMPKERFSAEFPKEGPSILRIQQVVRGDSAAYFCASSLQRGGNQETQYFGPGTRLLVL.

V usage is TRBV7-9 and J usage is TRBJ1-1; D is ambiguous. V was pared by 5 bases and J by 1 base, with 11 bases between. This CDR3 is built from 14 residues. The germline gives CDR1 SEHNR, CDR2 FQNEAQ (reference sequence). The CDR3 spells CASSPSSTNTEAFF. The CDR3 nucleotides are TGTGCCAGCAGCCCATCGAGCACGAACACTGAAGCTTTCTTT. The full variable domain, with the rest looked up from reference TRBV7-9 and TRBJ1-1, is DTGVSQNPRHKITKRGQNVTFRCDPISEHNRLYWYRQTLGQGPEFLTYFQNEAQLEKSRLLSDRFSAERPKGSFSTLEIQRTEQGDSAMYLCASSPSSTNTEAFFGQGTRLTVV.

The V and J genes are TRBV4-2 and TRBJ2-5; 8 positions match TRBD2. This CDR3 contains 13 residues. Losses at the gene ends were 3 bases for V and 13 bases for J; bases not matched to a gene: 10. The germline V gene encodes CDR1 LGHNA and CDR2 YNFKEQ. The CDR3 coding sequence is TGTGCCAGCAGCCACCCCACCAGCGGGAGATTGTACTTC. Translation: CASSHPTSGRLYF.

The CDR3 sequence: CASSQGQGASYGYTF. In DNA form, the CDR3 reads TGTGCCAGCAGCCAGGGACAGGGGGCGAGCTATGGCTACACCTTC. The rearrangement uses TRBV7-2 and TRBJ1-2; 12 bases map to TRBD1. The V segment lost 5 bases and the J segment 4 bases; nucleotides outside the gene matches: 5. The germline gives CDR1 SGHTA, CDR2 FQGNSA. The CDR3 consists of 15 residues.

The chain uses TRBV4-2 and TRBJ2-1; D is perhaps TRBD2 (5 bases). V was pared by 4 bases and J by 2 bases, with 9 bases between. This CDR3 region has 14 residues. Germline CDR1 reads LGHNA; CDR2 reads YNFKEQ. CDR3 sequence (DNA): TGTGCCAGCAGCCCGGGGTGGACCTACAATGAGCAGTTCTTC. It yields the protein CASSPGWTYNEQFF.

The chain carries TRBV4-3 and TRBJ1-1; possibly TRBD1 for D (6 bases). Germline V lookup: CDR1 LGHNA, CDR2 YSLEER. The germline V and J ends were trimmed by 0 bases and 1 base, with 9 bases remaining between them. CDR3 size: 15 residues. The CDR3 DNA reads TGCGCCAGCAGCCAAGATGACAGGAGGAACACTGAAGCTTTCTTT. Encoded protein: CASSQDDRRNTEAFF.

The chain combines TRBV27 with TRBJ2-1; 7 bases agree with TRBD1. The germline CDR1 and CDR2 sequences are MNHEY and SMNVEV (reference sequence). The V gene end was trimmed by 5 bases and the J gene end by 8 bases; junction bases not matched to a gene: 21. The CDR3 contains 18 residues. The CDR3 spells CASSTPDRFGQSRDEQFF. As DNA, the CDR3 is TGTGCCAGCAGTACCCCGGACAGGTTTGGACAATCCAGGGATGAGCAGTTCTTC.

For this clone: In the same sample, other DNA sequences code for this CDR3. This chain's CDR3 is CASSVAADTQYF. CDR3 sequence (DNA): TGTGCCAGCAGCGTTGCGGCGGATACGCAGTATTTT. The chain couples TRBV9 to TRBJ2-3; no clear D. V was cut by 2 bases and J by 6 bases, with 7 bases left in between. This CDR3 spans 12 amino acids. Germline-derived CDR1 and CDR2 are SGDLS and YYNGEE.

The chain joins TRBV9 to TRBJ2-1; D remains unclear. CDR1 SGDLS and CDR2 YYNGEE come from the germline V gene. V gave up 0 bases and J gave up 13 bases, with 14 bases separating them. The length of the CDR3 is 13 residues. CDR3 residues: CASSVGGALIQFF. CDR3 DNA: TGTGCCAGCAGCGTAGGCGGAGCCCTCATACAGTTCTTC.

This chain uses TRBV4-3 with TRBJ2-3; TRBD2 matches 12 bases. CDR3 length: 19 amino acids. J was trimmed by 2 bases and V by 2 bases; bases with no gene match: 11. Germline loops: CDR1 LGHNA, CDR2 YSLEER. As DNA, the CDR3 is TGCGCCAGCAGCCAATTCCTTCCGCTAGCGGGAGGGCCCACAGATACGCAGTATTTT. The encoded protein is CASSQFLPLAGGPTDTQYF.

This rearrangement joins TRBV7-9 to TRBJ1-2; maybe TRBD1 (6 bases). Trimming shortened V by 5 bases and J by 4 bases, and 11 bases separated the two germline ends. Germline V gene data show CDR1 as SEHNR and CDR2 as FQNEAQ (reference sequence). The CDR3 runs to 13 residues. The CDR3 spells CASSATGFYGYTF. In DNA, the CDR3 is TGTGCCAGCAGCGCAACAGGGTTCTATGGCTACACCTTC.

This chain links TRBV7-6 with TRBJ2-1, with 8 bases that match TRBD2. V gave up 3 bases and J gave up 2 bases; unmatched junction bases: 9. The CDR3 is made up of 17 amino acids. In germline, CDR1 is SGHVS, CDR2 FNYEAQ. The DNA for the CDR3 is TGTGCCAGCAGCTTGGCGGCTAGCGGGTACCCCTACAATGAGCAGTTCTTC. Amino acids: CASSLAASGYPYNEQFF.

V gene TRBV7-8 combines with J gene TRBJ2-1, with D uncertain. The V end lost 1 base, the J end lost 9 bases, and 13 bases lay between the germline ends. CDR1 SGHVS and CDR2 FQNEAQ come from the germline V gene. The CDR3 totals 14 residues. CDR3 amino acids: CASSLVRSLGEQFF. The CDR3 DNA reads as TGTGCCAGCAGCTTAGTTCGGTCCCTTGGTGAGCAGTTCTTC.

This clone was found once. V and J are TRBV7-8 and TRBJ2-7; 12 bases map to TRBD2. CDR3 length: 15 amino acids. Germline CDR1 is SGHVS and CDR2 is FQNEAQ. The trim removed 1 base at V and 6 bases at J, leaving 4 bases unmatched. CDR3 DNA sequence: TGTGCCAGCAGCTTAGGCCGACTAGCGGGGGCCGAGCAGTACTTC. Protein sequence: CASSLGRLAGAEQYF.

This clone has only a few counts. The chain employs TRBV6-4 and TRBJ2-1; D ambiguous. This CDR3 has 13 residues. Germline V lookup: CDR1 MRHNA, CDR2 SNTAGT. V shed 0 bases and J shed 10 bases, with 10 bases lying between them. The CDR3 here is CASSDSSNSEQFF. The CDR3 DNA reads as TGTGCCAGCAGTGACTCAAGTAACAGCGAGCAGTTCTTC.

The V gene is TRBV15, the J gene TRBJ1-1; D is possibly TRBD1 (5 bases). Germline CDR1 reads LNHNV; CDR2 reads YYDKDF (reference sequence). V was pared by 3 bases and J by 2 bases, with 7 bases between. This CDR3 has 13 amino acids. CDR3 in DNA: TGTGCCACCAGCAGGGGGGGAAACACTGAAGCTTTCTTT. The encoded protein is CATSRGGNTEAFF.

DNA of the CDR3: TGCAGTGCTATAATAATTGAAAAACTGTTTTTT. It codes for CSAIIIEKLFF. This chain joins TRBV20-1 and TRBJ1-4; D remains unclear. The CDR3 runs to 11 residues. The germline V gene has CDR1 DFQATT and CDR2 SNEGSKA (reference sequence). Trimming left V 4 bases short and J 7 bases short, with 7 bases between.

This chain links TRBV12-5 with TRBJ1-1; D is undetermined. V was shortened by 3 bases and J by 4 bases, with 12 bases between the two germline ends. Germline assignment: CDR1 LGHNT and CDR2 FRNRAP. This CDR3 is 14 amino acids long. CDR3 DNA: TGTGCTAGTGGTTTCGGGTTATCAAGCACTGAAGCTTTCTTT. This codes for CASGFGLSSTEAFF.

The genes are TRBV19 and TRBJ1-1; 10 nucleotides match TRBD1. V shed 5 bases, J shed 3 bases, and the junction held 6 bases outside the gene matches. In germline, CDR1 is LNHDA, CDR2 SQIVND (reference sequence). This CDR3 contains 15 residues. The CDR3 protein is CASSGAGTGDTEAFF. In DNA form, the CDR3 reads TGTGCCAGTAGTGGGGCCGGGACAGGGGACACTGAAGCTTTCTTT.

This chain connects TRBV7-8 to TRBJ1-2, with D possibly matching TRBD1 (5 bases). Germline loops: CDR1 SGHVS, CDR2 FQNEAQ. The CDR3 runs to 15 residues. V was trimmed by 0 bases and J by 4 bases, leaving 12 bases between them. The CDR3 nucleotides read TGTGCCAGCAGCTTAGCCGGGGGGTTGGGCTATGGCTACACCTTC. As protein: CASSLAGGLGYGYTF.

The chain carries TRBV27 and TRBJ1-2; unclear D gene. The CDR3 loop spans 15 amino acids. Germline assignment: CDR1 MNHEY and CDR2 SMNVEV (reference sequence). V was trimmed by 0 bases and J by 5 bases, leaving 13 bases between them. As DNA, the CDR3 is TGTGCCAGCAGTTTATCCGACCCCGGGTGGTATGGCTACACCTTC. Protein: CASSLSDPGWYGYTF.

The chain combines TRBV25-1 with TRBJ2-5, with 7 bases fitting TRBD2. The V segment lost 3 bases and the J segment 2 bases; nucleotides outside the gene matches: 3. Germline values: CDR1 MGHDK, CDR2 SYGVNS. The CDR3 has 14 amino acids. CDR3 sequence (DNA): TGTGCCAGCAGTGACCTCGGGGGGCAAGAGACCCAGTACTTC. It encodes CASSDLGGQETQYF.

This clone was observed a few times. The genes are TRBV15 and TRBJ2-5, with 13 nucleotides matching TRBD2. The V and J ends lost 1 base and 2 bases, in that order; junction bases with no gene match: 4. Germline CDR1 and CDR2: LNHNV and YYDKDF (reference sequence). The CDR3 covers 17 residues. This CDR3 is CATSRGGLAGLQETQYF. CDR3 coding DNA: TGTGCCACCAGCAGAGGGGGACTAGCGGGGTTACAAGAGACCCAGTACTTC.

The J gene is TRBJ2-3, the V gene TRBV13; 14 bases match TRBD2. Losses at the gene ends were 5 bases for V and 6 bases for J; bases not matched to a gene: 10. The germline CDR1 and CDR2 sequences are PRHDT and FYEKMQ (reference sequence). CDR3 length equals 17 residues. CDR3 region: CASSKGLAGEVQDTQYF. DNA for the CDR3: TGTGCCAGCAGCAAGGGACTAGCGGGAGAGGTGCAGGATACGCAGTATTTT.

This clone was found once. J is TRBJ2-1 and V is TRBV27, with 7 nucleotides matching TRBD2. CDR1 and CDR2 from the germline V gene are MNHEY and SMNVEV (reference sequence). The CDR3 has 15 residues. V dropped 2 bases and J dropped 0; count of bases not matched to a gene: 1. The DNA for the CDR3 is TGTGCCAGCAGTTTAACGGGGGGCTCCTACAATGAGCAGTTCTTC. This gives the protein CASSLTGGSYNEQFF.

Written as DNA, the CDR3 is TGTGCCAGCAGCGTAGCCCCTAGCGCCAGCACAGATACGCAGTATTTT. Translating it yields CASSVAPSASTDTQYF. The chain carries TRBV9 and TRBJ2-3; perhaps TRBD2 as D (6 bases). The germline gives CDR1 SGDLS, CDR2 YYNGEE. V gave up 0 bases and J gave up 0 bases, with 11 bases separating them. The CDR3 is 16 residues long.

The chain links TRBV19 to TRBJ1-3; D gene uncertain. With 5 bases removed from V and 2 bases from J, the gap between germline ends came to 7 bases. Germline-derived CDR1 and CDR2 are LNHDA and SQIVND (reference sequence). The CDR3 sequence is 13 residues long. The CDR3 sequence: CASSFPPGNTIYF. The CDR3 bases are TGTGCCAGTAGTTTCCCTCCTGGAAACACCATATATTTT. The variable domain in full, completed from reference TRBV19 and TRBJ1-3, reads DGGITQSPKYLFRKEGQNVTLSCEQNLNHDAMYWYRQDPGQGLRLIYYSQIVNDFQKGDIAEGYSVSREKKESFPLTVTSAQKNPTAFYLCASSFPPGNTIYFGEGSWLTVV.

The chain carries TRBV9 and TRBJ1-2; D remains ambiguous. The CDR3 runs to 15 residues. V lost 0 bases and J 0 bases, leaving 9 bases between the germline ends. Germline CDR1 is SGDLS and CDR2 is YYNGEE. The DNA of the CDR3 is TGTGCCAGCAGCGTAGGTGCAGGAACTAACTATGGCTACACCTTC. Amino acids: CASSVGAGTNYGYTF. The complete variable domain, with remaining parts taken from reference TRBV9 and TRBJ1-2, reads DSGVTQTPKHLITATGQRVTLRCSPRSGDLSVYWYQQSLDQGLQFLIQYYNGEERAKGNILERFSAQQFPDLHSELNLSSLELGDSALYFCASSVGAGTNYGYTFGSGTRLTVV.

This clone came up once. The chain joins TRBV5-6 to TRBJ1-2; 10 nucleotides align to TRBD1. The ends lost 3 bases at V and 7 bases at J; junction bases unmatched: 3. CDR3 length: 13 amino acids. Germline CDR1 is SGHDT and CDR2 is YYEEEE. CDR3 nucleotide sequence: TGTGCCAGCAGCTGGGACAGGGGCGGTGGCTACACCTTC. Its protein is CASSWDRGGGYTF.

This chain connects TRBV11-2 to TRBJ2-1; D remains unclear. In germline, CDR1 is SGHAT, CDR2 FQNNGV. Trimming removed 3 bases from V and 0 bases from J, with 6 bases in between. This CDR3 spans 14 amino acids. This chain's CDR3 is CASSLHTSYNEQFF. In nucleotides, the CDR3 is TGTGCCAGCAGCTTGCACACCTCCTACAATGAGCAGTTCTTC.